Shown below are 25 T cell receptor beta chains from a single sample sequenced in a study of shared T cell receptors in the human thymus. Using immunoSEQ multiplex PCR, the repertoire was profiled, and TCRdb retains in-frame clones only, with some absent. Among approximately 660,000 clones listed, 70% to 90% were seen once. These same data were also listed under a study on human thymus T cells.

Sequencing was performed on thymocytes. The source is a boy under two years old with a congenital heart defect.

The rearrangement joins TRBV28 to TRBJ2-7; a possible D gene is TRBD1 (6 bases). Germline V gene sequence: CDR1 MDHEN, CDR2 SYDVKM. The V gene lost 7 bases and the J gene lost 3 bases, with 19 bases spanning the gap. CDR3 length: 15 residues. CDR3 DNA sequence: TGTGCCAGCACCACTAGACAGGAAACTTTCTACGAGCAGTACTTC. Translated, it gives CASTTRQETFYEQYF.

This CDR3 is CASSIPEAENGAYNEQFF. CDR3 in DNA: TGCGCCAGCAGCATTCCTGAGGCCGAAAACGGGGCCTACAATGAGCAGTTCTTC. The chain uses TRBV5-1 and TRBJ2-1; perhaps TRBD2 as D (5 bases). Between the trimmed V and J ends, which lost 4 bases and 2 bases, there was a span of 22 bases. CDR1 SGHRS and CDR2 YFSETQ come from the germline V gene. The CDR3 runs to 18 residues.

The V call is TRBV4-2, the J call TRBJ2-7; D unclear. Germline CDR1 is LGHNA and CDR2 is YNFKEQ. The germline V and J ends were trimmed by 0 bases and 3 bases, with 21 bases remaining between them. The CDR3 spans 18 residues. The CDR3 region is CASSQDAVPDIPYYEQYF. The CDR3, as DNA: TGTGCCAGCAGCCAAGATGCGGTGCCCGATATCCCCTACTACGAGCAGTACTTC.

The chain recombines TRBV7-2 with TRBJ2-7, with 7 bases aligning to TRBD2. CDR1 and CDR2 from the germline V gene are SGHTA and FQGNSA. The CDR3 extends over 15 amino acids. V trimming: 4 bases; J trimming: 3 bases; junction bases outside the gene matches: 9. The CDR3 spells CASSSARDYHYEQYF. CDR3 sequence (DNA): TGTGCCAGCAGCTCAGCCAGGGACTACCACTACGAGCAGTACTTC.

The V and J genes are TRBV4-3 and TRBJ2-3, with 7 bases aligning to TRBD2. V dropped 0 bases and J dropped 2; count of bases not matched to a gene: 11. The CDR3 has 18 amino acids. CDR1 is LGHNA and CDR2 is YSLEER in the germline V gene. The DNA for the CDR3 is TGCGCCAGCAGCCAAGAAGAAGTGGGCGGGAGAAACACAGATACGCAGTATTTT. It yields the protein CASSQEEVGGRNTDTQYF.

This clone was picked up one time. CDR3 coding DNA: TGCAGCGTTGCCGGGACAGGGGGCGCAGGAAATGAAAAACTGTTTTTT. As protein: CSVAGTGGAGNEKLFF. V gene TRBV29-1 combines with J gene TRBJ1-4; TRBD1 matches at 12 bases. The CDR3 is 16 residues long. The germline gives CDR1 SQVTM, CDR2 ANQGSEA. V shed 4 bases, J shed 5 bases, and the junction held 8 bases outside the gene matches.

The V call is TRBV4-2, the J call TRBJ2-1, with 11 bases fitting TRBD2. With 1 base clipped from V and 8 bases from J, the junction kept 10 bases outside the gene matches. The CDR3 is made up of 17 amino acids. The germline V gene has CDR1 LGHNA and CDR2 YNFKEQ. The CDR3 loop reads CASSQGPATSGKDEQFF. The CDR3 bases are TGTGCCAGCAGCCAAGGACCCGCGACTAGCGGGAAGGATGAGCAGTTCTTC.

The chain links TRBV11-2 to TRBJ2-7; D remains unclear. The CDR3 extends over 15 amino acids. CDR1 is SGHAT, CDR2 FQNNGV, per germline. Trimming removed 5 bases at V and 4 bases at J, with 18 bases between. The CDR3 sequence is CASSVARVGSYEQYF. The CDR3 DNA reads TGTGCCAGCAGCGTCGCACGGGTTGGCTCTTACGAGCAGTACTTC.

V is TRBV5-4 and J is TRBJ2-1, with 9 bases fitting TRBD2. This CDR3 region has 19 residues. The J segment lost 1 base and the V segment lost 0 bases, leaving 11 bases of the junction unmatched. Per germline, CDR1 SGHNT and CDR2 YYREEE (reference sequence). The CDR3: CASSLDRLAGRVSYNEQFF. The CDR3 bases are TGTGCCAGCAGCTTGGATCGGCTAGCGGGACGCGTATCCTACAATGAGCAGTTCTTC.

The chain joins TRBV11-2 to TRBJ2-2, with TRBD1 as a possible D gene (5 bases). This CDR3 comprises 15 residues. V lost 2 bases and J 5 bases, leaving 12 bases between the germline ends. Germline CDR1 is SGHAT and CDR2 is FQNNGV. CDR3 loop: CASSLSQVLTGELFF. CDR3 bases: TGTGCCAGCAGCTTATCACAGGTCCTAACCGGGGAGCTGTTTTTT.

This clone was counted a single time. The J gene is TRBJ1-2, the V gene TRBV19; D is unclear. There are 17 residues in the CDR3. Germline values: CDR1 LNHDA, CDR2 SQIVND (reference sequence). Trimming took 3 bases from V and 0 from J, leaving 17 bases between them. The CDR3 sequence is CASSIILWNRTNYGYTF. Written as DNA, the CDR3 is TGTGCCAGTAGTATTATTCTCTGGAACAGAACTAACTATGGCTACACCTTC.

The chain carries TRBV18 and TRBJ2-2; D possibly corresponds to TRBD2 (5 bases). CDR1 is KGHSH, CDR2 LQKENI, per germline. V was clipped by 1 base and J by 7 bases, with 16 bases between them. The CDR3 is made up of 16 amino acids. DNA for the CDR3: TGTGCCAGCTCACCACTCCCCGCTAGCCGCCACGGGGAGCTGTTTTTT. This gives the protein CASSPLPASRHGELFF. The full variable domain, its missing parts supplied by reference TRBV18 and TRBJ2-2, is NAGVMQNPRHLVRRRGQEARLRCSPMKGHSHVYWYRQLPEEGLKFMVYLQKENIIDESGMPKERFSAEFPKEGPSILRIQQVVRGDSAAYFCASSPLPASRHGELFFGEGSRLTVL.

The rearrangement uses TRBV28 and TRBJ2-7; D is ambiguous. The V gene's germline CDR1 is MDHEN and CDR2 SYDVKM. V dropped 5 bases and J dropped 0 bases, with 14 bases sitting between them. CDR3 length: 15 residues. The CDR3 coding sequence is TGTGCCAGCAGTCCCCGAGACCGCGGCTCCTACGAGCAGTACTTC. It codes for CASSPRDRGSYEQYF.

The rearrangement uses TRBV30 and TRBJ2-1; 11 nucleotides agree with TRBD2. The CDR3 runs to 17 residues. Germline CDR1 GTSNPN, CDR2 SVGIG (reference sequence). V lost 1 base to trimming and J lost 0 bases; unmatched junction nucleotides: 5. CDR3: CAWSALAGGSSYNEQFF. For the CDR3, the DNA is TGTGCCTGGAGTGCCCTAGCGGGAGGCAGCTCCTACAATGAGCAGTTCTTC. Together with reference TRBV30 and TRBJ2-1, the CDR3 gives the full variable domain: SQTIHQWPATLVQPVGSPLSLECTVEGTSNPNLYWYRQAAGRGLQLLFYSVGIGQISSEVPQNLSASRPQDRQFILSSKKLLLSDSGFYLCAWSALAGGSSYNEQFFGPGTRLTVL.

The gene calls are TRBV5-1 and TRBJ2-1; no definite D call. CDR1 SGHRS and CDR2 YFSETQ come from the germline V gene. The CDR3 contains 16 residues. V lost 0 bases and J lost 0, with 10 bases in between. CDR3 bases: TGCGCCAGCAGCTTGGTACCTATGAGCTCCTACAATGAGCAGTTCTTC. Protein sequence: CASSLVPMSSYNEQFF.

The rearrangement links TRBV28 to TRBJ2-1; TRBD1 aligns across 7 bases. The CDR3 is made up of 14 amino acids. Germline lookup yields CDR1 MDHEN and CDR2 SYDVKM. J gave up 6 bases and V 3 bases, and 5 bases lay outside the gene matches. CDR3 residues: CASSLTDRANEQFF. CDR3 sequence (DNA): TGTGCCAGCAGTTTGACCGACAGGGCCAATGAGCAGTTCTTC.

The chain joins TRBV2 to TRBJ2-1, with D uncertain. The V end lost 8 bases, the J end lost 3 bases, and 14 bases lay between the germline ends. Germline-derived CDR1 and CDR2 are SNHLY and FYNNEI. The CDR3 has 14 amino acids. The CDR3 DNA sequence: TGTGCCAGCCTCCGACTCGGTTTCTACAATGAGCAGTTCTTC. Amino acid sequence: CASLRLGFYNEQFF.

The V gene is TRBV11-3, the J gene TRBJ2-4, with 9 nucleotides matching TRBD1. V shed 2 bases, J shed 0 bases, and the junction held 11 bases outside the gene matches. Germline lookup yields CDR1 SGHNT and CDR2 YENEEA. CDR3 length: 19 residues. The chain's CDR3 is CASSLKRDREALAKNIQYF. DNA of the CDR3: TGTGCCAGCAGCTTAAAAAGGGACAGGGAGGCTTTAGCCAAAAACATTCAGTACTTC.

The chain joins TRBV15 to TRBJ1-5; no firm D call. Trimming left V 0 bases short and J 0 bases short, with 12 bases between. CDR3 size: 17 residues. Germline V CDR1 and CDR2: LNHNV, YYDKDF (reference sequence). In DNA, the CDR3 is TGTGCCACCAGCAGAGATCACGGCGGGGATAGCAATCAGCCCCAGCATTTT. This codes for CATSRDHGGDSNQPQHF.

The chain has TRBV5-6 and TRBJ1-1; TRBD1 aligns across 7 bases. The germline V gene encodes CDR1 SGHDT and CDR2 YYEEEE. After removal of 2 bases from V and 1 base from J, the junction contained 8 bases not matched to a gene. This CDR3 is built from 16 residues. The chain's CDR3 is CASSFRDSRSNTEAFF. CDR3 sequence (DNA): TGTGCCAGCAGCTTCCGGGACAGCAGATCGAACACTGAAGCTTTCTTT.

This rearrangement joins TRBV28 to TRBJ1-2; tentative D call: TRBD1 (6 bases). Germline assignment: CDR1 MDHEN and CDR2 SYDVKM. Trimming removed 3 bases at V and 6 bases at J, with 20 bases between. The CDR3 consists of 16 residues. The CDR3 DNA follows: TGTGCCAGCAGTTTGCTCTGGACGGGAGGGGGAAATGGCTACACCTTC. This gives the protein CASSLLWTGGGNGYTF.

V is TRBV6-5 and J is TRBJ2-7; TRBD2 matches 7 bases. Germline assignment: CDR1 MNHEY and CDR2 SVGAGI. The CDR3 has 15 residues. V lost 5 bases to trimming and J lost 2 bases; unmatched junction nucleotides: 9. CDR3 coding DNA: TGTGCCAGCAGTCCCCTAGATAGCGGGCCCTACGAGCAGTACTTC. Residues: CASSPLDSGPYEQYF.

This clone has a single count. The rearrangement links TRBV30 to TRBJ1-5, with unresolved D. The V end lost 2 bases, the J end lost 7 bases, and 15 bases lay between the germline ends. CDR1 and CDR2 (germline): GTSNPN, SVGIG (reference sequence). This CDR3 comprises 14 residues. CDR3 in amino acids: CAWSTQPTGQPQHF. CDR3 nucleotide sequence: TGTGCCTGGAGTACTCAACCGACGGGGCAGCCCCAGCATTTT. The entire variable domain, with the rest obtained from reference TRBV30 and TRBJ1-5, is as follows: SQTIHQWPATLVQPVGSPLSLECTVEGTSNPNLYWYRQAAGRGLQLLFYSVGIGQISSEVPQNLSASRPQDRQFILSSKKLLLSDSGFYLCAWSTQPTGQPQHFGDGTRLSIL.

In nucleotides, the CDR3 is TGTGCCAGCAGCCAGAGGGACTGGCGAGCGGGGACCCAGTACTTC. Translating gives CASSQRDWRAGTQYF. The V gene is TRBV14, the J gene TRBJ2-5; the D gene is possibly TRBD2 (6 bases). Germline values: CDR1 SGHDN, CDR2 FVKESK. The CDR3 sequence is 15 residues long. Trimming pared 3 bases from V and 7 bases from J, leaving 18 bases between.

The V gene is TRBV11-2, the J gene TRBJ2-7; TRBD2 might be the D (6 bases). Between the trimmed V and J ends, which lost 5 bases and 6 bases, there was a span of 11 bases. This CDR3 has 12 amino acids. Germline V gene sequence: CDR1 SGHAT, CDR2 FQNNGV. CDR3 sequence (DNA): TGTGCCAGCAGCCGGGGGTGGGTCGAGCAGTACTTC. This encodes CASSRGWVEQYF.